Listed below are T cell receptor beta chains from one sample, sequenced in a study of sequential checkpoint blockade in melanoma. The repertoire was sequenced with immunoSEQ multiplex PCR; TCRdb's copy has only in-frame clones and lacks some. The sample has fewer than 15,000 clones, under 25% seen once. The material sequenced was tumor tissue (inferred from file names), taken from a patient given nivolumab and ipilimumab in sequence. The receptors were gathered from a human donor with melanoma. Both conserved end residues are part of each CDR3. Part of the rows lack a size; the others show once, few, many or a class for expanded clones.

J,size,V,CDR3
TRBJ1-2,.,TRBV28,CASSLGPNYGYTF
TRBJ2-1,.,TRBV4-1,CASSQGYGTGGLNEQFF
TRBJ2-3,few,TRBV28,CASSFRGGNTDTQYF
TRBJ1-3,.,TRBV9,CASSSMTGNGNTIYF
TRBJ1-2,.,TRBV16,CASSQESGGGRLQAGYTF
TRBJ1-2,many,TRBV6-8,CASRKEGSGYTF
TRBJ2-1,medium-sized,TRBV6-8,CASSDSPLATHNEQFF
TRBJ2-5,.,TRBV28,CASSSAGAGGKETQYF
TRBJ2-1,.,TRBV5-1,CASSPGLASSYNEQFF
TRBJ2-7,few,TRBV10-2,CASSHPGTHEQYF
TRBJ2-7,few,TRBV4-1,CASSQEVAGVFSYEQYF
TRBJ2-4,.,TRBV18,CASSTGGSFMNIQYF
TRBJ1-5,.,TRBV19,CASSSDRSWSNQPQHF
TRBJ1-5,few,TRBV1,CASSQEGGRVGQPQHF
TRBJ2-3,.,TRBV5-1,CASSGGGITDTQYF
TRBJ1-3,many,TRBV7-2,CASSSQGANTIYF
TRBJ1-5,.,TRBV18,CASSPQYEQPQHF
TRBJ2-2,.,TRBV1,CASSLGQINTGELFF